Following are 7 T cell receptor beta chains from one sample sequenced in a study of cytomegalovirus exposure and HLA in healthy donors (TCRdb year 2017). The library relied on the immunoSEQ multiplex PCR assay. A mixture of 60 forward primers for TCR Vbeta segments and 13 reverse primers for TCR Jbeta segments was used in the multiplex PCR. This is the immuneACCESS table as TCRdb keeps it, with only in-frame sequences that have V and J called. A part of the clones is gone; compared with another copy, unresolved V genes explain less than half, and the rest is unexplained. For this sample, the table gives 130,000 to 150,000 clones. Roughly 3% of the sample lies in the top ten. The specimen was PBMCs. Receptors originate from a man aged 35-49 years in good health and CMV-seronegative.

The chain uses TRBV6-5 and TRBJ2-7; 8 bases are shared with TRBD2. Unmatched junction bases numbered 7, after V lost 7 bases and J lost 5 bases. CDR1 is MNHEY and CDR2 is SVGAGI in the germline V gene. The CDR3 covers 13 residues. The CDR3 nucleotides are TGTGCCAGCACCGGGAGGGCGGAGGACGAGCAGTACTTC. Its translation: CASTGRAEDEQYF.

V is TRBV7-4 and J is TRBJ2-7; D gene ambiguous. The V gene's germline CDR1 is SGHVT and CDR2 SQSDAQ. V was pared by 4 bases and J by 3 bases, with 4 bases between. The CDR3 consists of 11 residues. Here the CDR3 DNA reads TGTGCCAGCAGCTGTTACTACGAGCAGTACTTC. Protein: CASSCYYEQYF.

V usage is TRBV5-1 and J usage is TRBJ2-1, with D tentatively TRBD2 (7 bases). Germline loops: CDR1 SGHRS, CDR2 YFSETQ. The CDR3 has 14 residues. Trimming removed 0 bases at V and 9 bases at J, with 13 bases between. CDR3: CASSLGGGLGEQFF. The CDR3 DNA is TGCGCCAGCAGCTTGGGGGGGGGCCTTGGTGAGCAGTTCTTC.

The CDR3 is CASSLAGTPGRSPLHF. Written as DNA, the CDR3 is TGTGCCAGCAGCTTGGCCGGGACCCCCGGGAGATCACCCCTCCACTTT. The chain employs TRBV5-4 and TRBJ1-6; weak D call: TRBD1 (5 bases). The V gene's germline CDR1 is SGHNT and CDR2 YYREEE (reference sequence). Trimming took off 0 bases at V and 10 bases at J, with 17 bases between the two ends. This CDR3 has 16 amino acids.

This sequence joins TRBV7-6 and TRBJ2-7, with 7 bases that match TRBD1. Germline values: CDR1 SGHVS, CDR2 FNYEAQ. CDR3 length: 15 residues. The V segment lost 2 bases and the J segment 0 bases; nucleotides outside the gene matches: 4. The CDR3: CASSLSSGGSYEQYF. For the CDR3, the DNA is TGTGCCAGCAGCTTATCGTCAGGGGGCTCCTACGAGCAGTACTTC.

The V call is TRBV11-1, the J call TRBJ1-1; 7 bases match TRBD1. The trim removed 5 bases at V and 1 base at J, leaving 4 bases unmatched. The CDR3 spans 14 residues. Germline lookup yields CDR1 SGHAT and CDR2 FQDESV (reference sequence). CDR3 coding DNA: TGTGCCAGCAGCCTAAACAGGGGGAACACTGAAGCTTTCTTT. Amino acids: CASSLNRGNTEAFF. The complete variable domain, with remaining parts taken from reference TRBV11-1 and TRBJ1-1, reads EAEVAQSPRYKITEKSQAVAFWCDPISGHATLYWYRQILGQGPELLVQFQDESVVDDSQLPKDRFSAERLKGVDSTLKIQPAELGDSAMYLCASSLNRGNTEAFFGQGTRLTVV.

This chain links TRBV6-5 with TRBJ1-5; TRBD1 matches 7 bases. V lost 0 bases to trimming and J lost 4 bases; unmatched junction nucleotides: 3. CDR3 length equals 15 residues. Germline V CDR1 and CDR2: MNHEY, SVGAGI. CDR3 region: CASSYSMTGNQPQHF. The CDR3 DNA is TGTGCCAGCAGTTACTCGATGACAGGGAATCAGCCCCAGCATTTT.